These 10 T cell receptor beta chains were all obtained from the same sample, sequenced in a study of long-term antiretroviral therapy in people with HIV. The libraries were made with immunoSEQ v3.0 at survey level. Sequenced by immunoSEQ multiplex PCR; TCRdb stores in-frame clones only, minus some. In the table there are 6,000 to 8,500 clones, roughly 80% of which are singletons. The material was unsorted PBMCs, obtained roughly 2.5 years before starting antiretroviral therapy. These receptors were taken from a man in his forties with HIV.

The V gene is TRBV7-2, the J gene TRBJ1-5; D is undetermined. The germline V and J ends were trimmed by 0 bases and 4 bases, with 7 bases remaining between them. Looked up from germline, CDR1 is SGHTA and CDR2 is FQGNSA. The CDR3 runs 14 residues. CDR3 DNA sequence: TGTGCCAGCAGCTTAGCGTCAGCAAATCAGCCCCAGCATTTT. Amino acids: CASSLASANQPQHF.

This clone appeared once. The CDR3 here is CASSEGRGMGIQYF. Here the CDR3 DNA reads TGTGCCAGCAGTGAAGGGCGGGGGATGGGCATTCAGTACTTC. The rearrangement uses TRBV2 and TRBJ2-4; 7 nucleotides line up with TRBD2. Trimming took 1 base from V and 9 from J; bases not matched to a gene: 6. This CDR3 contains 14 residues. Germline loops: CDR1 SNHLY, CDR2 FYNNEI.

V is TRBV5-4 and J is TRBJ2-7; D is possibly TRBD1 (6 bases). With 5 bases removed from V and 3 bases from J, the gap between germline ends came to 15 bases. The CDR3 is made up of 14 amino acids. Germline assignment: CDR1 SGHNT and CDR2 YYREEE (reference sequence). DNA for the CDR3: TGTGCCAGCAGTCCAGGGGATTCTGGCTACGAGCAGTACTTC. Its protein product is CASSPGDSGYEQYF.

This clone was seen only once. J is TRBJ2-3 and V is TRBV5-4, with 7 bases identical to TRBD1. V lost 2 bases, J lost 2 bases, and 8 bases stayed unmatched. CDR1 is SGHNT and CDR2 is YYREEE in the germline V gene (reference sequence). This CDR3 has 16 residues. CDR3 protein: CASSLDRVLVTDTQYF. Here the CDR3 DNA reads TGTGCCAGCAGCTTAGACAGGGTCTTGGTCACAGATACGCAGTATTTT.

This clone was seen a few times. The genes are TRBV7-2 and TRBJ2-7; 7 bases are a match to TRBD1. This CDR3 comprises 14 residues. Germline lookup yields CDR1 SGHTA and CDR2 FQGNSA. With 5 bases clipped from V and 3 bases from J, the junction kept 7 bases outside the gene matches. In DNA, the CDR3 is TGTGCCAGCAGCACATCGACAGGGAACTACGAGCAGTACTTC. Protein: CASSTSTGNYEQYF.

The genes are TRBV9 and TRBJ2-2; D is possibly TRBD1 (6 bases). The CDR3 spans 15 residues. V gave up 5 bases and J gave up 3 bases, with 14 bases separating them. The germline V gene encodes CDR1 SGDLS and CDR2 YYNGEE. This CDR3 is CASRGQSGDTGELFF. The CDR3, as DNA: TGTGCCAGCAGAGGACAGTCCGGAGACACCGGGGAGCTGTTTTTT. Supplemented by reference TRBV9 and TRBJ2-2, the full variable domain reads DSGVTQTPKHLITATGQRVTLRCSPRSGDLSVYWYQQSLDQGLQFLIQYYNGEERAKGNILERFSAQQFPDLHSELNLSSLELGDSALYFCASRGQSGDTGELFFGEGSRLTVL.

CDR3 bases: TGTGCCTGGAGTGTACTGACGGACCCTAGCACAGATACGCAGTATTTT. Its translation is CAWSVLTDPSTDTQYF. The chain is built from TRBV30 and TRBJ2-3; D ambiguous. Per the germline V gene, CDR1 is GTSNPN and CDR2 is SVGIG (reference sequence). CDR3 length equals 16 residues. Trimming stripped 0 bases from V and 0 bases from J, with 13 bases between.

V gene TRBV7-2 combines with J gene TRBJ2-1; 9 bases are shared with TRBD2. The CDR3 runs 15 residues. Trimming at V came to 7 bases and at J to 3 bases, leaving 7 bases not matched to a gene. The V gene's germline CDR1 is SGHTA and CDR2 FQGNSA. CDR3 bases: TGTGCCAGCACCCTCCTAGCGGGGAGCTACAATGAGCAGTTCTTC. Translated: CASTLLAGSYNEQFF.

The V gene is TRBV4-3, the J gene TRBJ2-4; 8 bases agree with TRBD2. Germline-derived CDR1 and CDR2 are LGHNA and YSLEER. The length of the CDR3 is 16 residues. Trimming removed 0 bases from V and 0 bases from J; junction bases left unmatched: 1. DNA for the CDR3: TGCGCCAGCAGCCAAGACGGGGGGGCAGCCAAAAACATTCAGTACTTC. This sequence encodes CASSQDGGAAKNIQYF.

The chain couples TRBV30 to TRBJ1-2; D call uncertain. V was trimmed by 8 bases and J by 10 bases, leaving 23 bases between them. The CDR3 contains 13 residues. CDR1 is GTSNPN and CDR2 is SVGIG in the germline V gene (reference sequence). The CDR3 protein is CAGGGGSTMPYTF. In nucleotides, the CDR3 is TGTGCCGGAGGCGGCGGATCAACTATGCCCTACACCTTC.